The clone carrying this T cell receptor beta chain was seen a handful of times. The sample originates from a study of blood T cell repertoires in COVID-19. Background on the study: Some COVID-19 samples were acute and others convalescent; all came from the United States, Italy and Spain.

Germline V gene lookup returns CDR1 KGHSH and CDR2 LQKENI. The ends lost 0 bases at V and 4 bases at J; junction bases unmatched: 10. CDR3 length: 17 amino acids. Study processing details: Amplification with reference gene primers provided the estimates of nucleated cell counts. Produced via immunoSEQ multiplex PCR; TCRdb's table is partial and in-frame only. V and J calls plus clone size are reproduced from that table; the DNA served to infer D and trimming. Of 150,000 to 200,000 clones detected, 65% to 90% appear once; the ten largest clones hold roughly 8%. The TCR sequence derives from a man aged 60 to 69 with acute or convalescent COVID-19. This rearrangement joins TRBV18 to TRBJ1-2; 8 bases agree with TRBD1. Sequencing was carried out using peripheral blood. CDR3 sequence (DNA): TGTGCCAGCTCACCACCGAGAAGGTGGGGACAGGTCTATGGCTACACCTTC. Protein product: CASSPPRRWGQVYGYTF.